These 25 T cell receptor beta chains were sequenced from one sample in a study of PD-1 blockade in classical Hodgkin lymphoma. Sequenced by immunoSEQ multiplex PCR; TCRdb stores in-frame clones only, minus some. The sample includes some 25,000 clones, 80% of them seen just once. Every patient relapsed after autologous stem cell transplantation, and brentuximab vedotin exposure varied. Sequencing used peripheral blood mononuclear cells (PBMCs), obtained at baseline. Receptors originate from a human donor with classical Hodgkin lymphoma.

V gene TRBV18 combines with J gene TRBJ1-5; TRBD1 might be the D (5 bases). Trimming left V 6 bases short and J 5 bases short, with 14 bases between. The germline gives CDR1 KGHSH, CDR2 LQKENI. The CDR3 totals 14 residues. The CDR3 loop is CASSPDRTYQPQHF. The DNA for the CDR3 is TGTGCCAGCTCTCCTGACAGAACCTATCAGCCCCAGCATTTT.

The chain is built from TRBV2 and TRBJ2-3; 9 bases line up with TRBD2. This CDR3 comprises 14 residues. The germline gives CDR1 SNHLY, CDR2 FYNNEI. V lost 6 bases, J lost 3 bases, and 4 bases stayed unmatched. The CDR3, as DNA: TGTGCCAGCAGCCCGGGACTAGCAACAGATACGCAGTATTTT. Protein sequence: CASSPGLATDTQYF.

The table lists this clone with a few counts. The V gene is TRBV6-5, the J gene TRBJ1-1; D unclear. The CDR3 length is 14 residues. Germline CDR1 and CDR2: MNHEY and SVGAGI. The germline V and J ends were trimmed by 2 bases and 2 bases, with 9 bases remaining between them. The CDR3 is CASSYLGVNTEAFF. DNA of the CDR3: TGTGCCAGCAGTTACCTGGGAGTTAACACTGAAGCTTTCTTT.

The chain employs TRBV5-8 and TRBJ1-1, with D uncertain. The CDR3 runs 15 residues. CDR1 and CDR2 (germline): SGHTS, YDEGEE. Trimming removed 5 bases from V and 1 base from J, with 15 bases in between. The chain's CDR3 is CASSYGPSRNTEAFF. The CDR3 bases are TGTGCCAGCAGTTATGGTCCTTCGCGGAACACTGAAGCTTTCTTT.

This chain joins TRBV6-6 and TRBJ2-2, with D perhaps matching TRBD1 (6 bases). The CDR3 loop spans 15 amino acids. Germline loops: CDR1 MNHNY, CDR2 SVGAGI (reference sequence). The V end was cut by 0 bases, the J end by 5 bases, with 10 bases between. CDR3 in DNA: TGTGCCAGCAGTTACTCGCAACAGGGTACCGGGGAGCTGTTTTTT. This translates into CASSYSQQGTGELFF.

V usage is TRBV5-1 and J usage is TRBJ1-1; D gene unclear. Germline CDR1 is SGHRS and CDR2 is YFSETQ. Deletions cut 1 base from V and 1 base from J, with 5 bases between. The CDR3 totals 13 residues. DNA for the CDR3: TGCGCCAGCAGCTTGCCGGGGAACACTGAAGCTTTCTTT. Encoded protein: CASSLPGNTEAFF.

This clone was observed a few times. The chain joins TRBV25-1 to TRBJ2-7, with TRBD1 matching over 9 bases. The J segment lost 6 bases and the V segment lost 6 bases, leaving 6 bases of the junction unmatched. The CDR3 is 13 residues long. Per germline, CDR1 MGHDK and CDR2 SYGVNS. The DNA for the CDR3 is TGTGCCAGCAGGCCCACAGGGGGCGGCGAGCAGTACTTC. This encodes CASRPTGGGEQYF.

The V and J genes are TRBV10-3 and TRBJ1-3; D is uncertain. The CDR3 consists of 14 residues. CDR1 and CDR2 (germline): ENHRY, SYGVKD. The ends were cut back, 8 bases at V and 1 base at J, with 12 bases in the middle. CDR3 in amino acids: CAISGVLSGNTIYF. In nucleotides, the CDR3 is TGTGCCATCTCCGGGGTCTTGTCTGGAAACACCATATATTTT.

V gene TRBV30 combines with J gene TRBJ1-4, with D possibly matching TRBD1 (5 bases). V lost 7 bases and J lost 8, with 26 bases in between. Germline V CDR1 and CDR2: GTSNPN, SVGIG (reference sequence). This CDR3 is built from 16 residues. The DNA for the CDR3 is TGTGCCTCCCTCGGAGGGGAGGGATTGAGTGAGGAAAAACTGTTTTTT. Amino acid sequence: CASLGGEGLSEEKLFF.

J is TRBJ2-5 and V is TRBV9, with D tentatively TRBD1 (6 bases). The CDR3 sequence is 15 residues long. CDR1 SGDLS and CDR2 YYNGEE come from the germline V gene. V was trimmed by 3 bases and J by 3 bases, leaving 15 bases between them. The CDR3, as DNA: TGTGCCAGCAGCGCTACAGGGATGAAAAAAGAGACCCAGTACTTC. This translates into CASSATGMKKETQYF.

This sequence joins TRBV4-2 and TRBJ2-1; tentative D call: TRBD1 (5 bases). The CDR3 has 13 residues. V lost 0 bases to trimming and J lost 10 bases, with 10 bases between them. Germline loops: CDR1 LGHNA, CDR2 YNFKEQ. This CDR3 is CASSQDQGGEQFF. The CDR3 nucleotides are TGTGCCAGCAGCCAAGATCAGGGTGGCGAGCAGTTCTTC.

The rearrangement joins TRBV10-3 to TRBJ2-3; no firm D call. V dropped 5 bases and J dropped 6 bases, with 9 bases sitting between them. Germline CDR1 is ENHRY and CDR2 is SYGVKD. This CDR3 is 12 amino acids long. This CDR3 reads CAISRLGDTQYF. The CDR3 DNA follows: TGTGCCATCAGTAGATTGGGGGATACGCAGTATTTT.

This clone was observed once. In DNA, the CDR3 is TGTGCCAGCAGCTTGGCCGCGAGGGGACCTGAGACCCAGTACTTC. Its translation is CASSLAARGPETQYF. This chain connects TRBV5-4 to TRBJ2-5; the D gene could be TRBD1 or TRBD2 (5 bases each). V lost 0 bases and J 5 bases, leaving 14 bases between the germline ends. The V gene's germline CDR1 is SGHNT and CDR2 YYREEE (reference sequence). CDR3 length: 15 residues.

This chain joins TRBV7-2 and TRBJ2-1; TRBD2 matches at 8 bases. With 0 bases clipped from V and 9 bases from J, the junction kept 10 bases outside the gene matches. This CDR3 has 16 residues. Germline V gene data show CDR1 as SGHTA and CDR2 as FQGNSA. As DNA, the CDR3 is TGTGCCAGCAGCTTAGCAAGGGGGGGACTAGTCGGTGAGCAGTTCTTC. As protein: CASSLARGGLVGEQFF.

The chain employs TRBV21-1 and TRBJ2-1; the table assigns TRBD2, which was not confirmed against the DNA. TRBV21-1 is tagged as a pseudogene. This CDR3 contains 17 residues. The CDR3 region is CASSPRGAGGPYNEQFF. DNA for the CDR3: TGTGCCAGCAGCCCCCGCGGAGCGGGGGGACCCTACAATGAGCAGTTCTTC.

This rearrangement joins TRBV7-6 to TRBJ2-2; no definite D call. The CDR3 is 14 residues long. V shed 1 base and J shed 5 bases, with 8 bases lying between them. The V gene's germline CDR1 is SGHVS and CDR2 FNYEAQ. The chain's CDR3 is CASSLVAPTGELFF. As DNA, the CDR3 is TGTGCCAGCAGCTTAGTCGCGCCTACCGGGGAGCTGTTTTTT.

The chain uses TRBV28 and TRBJ1-2; maybe TRBD1 (5 bases). The CDR3 contains 14 residues. Trimming shortened V by 5 bases and J by 2 bases, and 12 bases separated the two germline ends. Per the germline V gene, CDR1 is MDHEN and CDR2 is SYDVKM. The CDR3 DNA reads as TGTGCCAGCAGTCCTCCGGGACGGAACTATGGCTACACCTTC. It specifies CASSPPGRNYGYTF.

The chain recombines TRBV27 with TRBJ1-5; the D is unclear. V lost 2 bases and J 0 bases, leaving 5 bases between the germline ends. Germline CDR1 reads MNHEY; CDR2 reads SMNVEV (reference sequence). The CDR3 is 14 residues long. The CDR3 region is CASSLRDSNQPQHF. The CDR3 nucleotides are TGTGCCAGCAGTTTACGGGATAGCAATCAGCCCCAGCATTTT.

This clone was observed a handful of times. V gene TRBV30 combines with J gene TRBJ2-2; no firm D call. V was pared by 0 bases and J by 6 bases, with 5 bases between. The CDR3 is 12 residues long. Looked up from germline, CDR1 is GTSNPN and CDR2 is SVGIG (reference sequence). CDR3 loop: CAWSVISGELFF. The CDR3 coding sequence is TGTGCCTGGAGTGTAATTTCCGGGGAGCTGTTTTTT.

This chain links TRBV4-3 with TRBJ1-2; no firm D call. Germline CDR1 LGHNA, CDR2 YSLEER. The CDR3 covers 15 residues. The ends were cut back, 1 base at V and 4 bases at J, with 13 bases in the middle. Here the CDR3 reads CASSQGIGGSYGYTF. The CDR3 DNA sequence: TGCGCCAGCAGCCAAGGGATCGGCGGATCCTATGGCTACACCTTC.

The chain joins TRBV19 to TRBJ1-1, with unresolved D. Germline values: CDR1 LNHDA, CDR2 SQIVND (reference sequence). This CDR3 is built from 15 residues. V lost 5 bases to trimming and J lost 2 bases, with 15 bases between them. The CDR3 here is CASSAITGTNTEAFF. Written as DNA, the CDR3 is TGTGCCAGTAGTGCCATCACGGGAACCAACACTGAAGCTTTCTTT.

The V call is TRBV27, the J call TRBJ2-7, with TRBD2 identical over 9 bases. Trimming removed 3 bases from V and 7 bases from J; junction bases left unmatched: 7. The CDR3 consists of 14 residues. Germline CDR1 MNHEY, CDR2 SMNVEV (reference sequence). The CDR3 here is CASSFLAGVGEQYF. For the CDR3, the DNA is TGTGCCAGCAGTTTTTTAGCGGGGGTGGGGGAGCAGTACTTC.

The V gene is TRBV19, the J gene TRBJ1-5; unclear D gene. CDR1 and CDR2 from the germline V gene are LNHDA and SQIVND (reference sequence). The germline V and J ends were trimmed by 3 bases and 5 bases, with 14 bases remaining between them. The CDR3 loop spans 15 amino acids. CDR3 sequence reads: CASSIIRVVDQPQHF. Written as DNA, the CDR3 is TGTGCCAGTAGTATCATTCGAGTCGTGGATCAGCCCCAGCATTTT.

The chain carries TRBV6-6 and TRBJ2-5; D is undetermined. The CDR3 length is 15 residues. The germline CDR1 and CDR2 sequences are MNHNY and SVGAGI (reference sequence). Deletions cut 10 bases from V and 1 base from J, with 19 bases between. The CDR3 DNA sequence: TGTGCCACCGCACAAGCAGGCCAGGTCCAAGAGACCCAGTACTTC. Its protein product is CATAQAGQVQETQYF.

The CDR3, as DNA: TGCGCCAGCAGCTTGGGGACAGGGACTACCGGGGAGCTGTTTTTT. This gives the protein CASSLGTGTTGELFF. The chain couples TRBV5-1 to TRBJ2-2; 8 nucleotides agree with TRBD1. Germline assignment: CDR1 SGHRS and CDR2 YFSETQ. This CDR3 contains 15 residues. V dropped 0 bases and J dropped 5; count of bases not matched to a gene: 3.